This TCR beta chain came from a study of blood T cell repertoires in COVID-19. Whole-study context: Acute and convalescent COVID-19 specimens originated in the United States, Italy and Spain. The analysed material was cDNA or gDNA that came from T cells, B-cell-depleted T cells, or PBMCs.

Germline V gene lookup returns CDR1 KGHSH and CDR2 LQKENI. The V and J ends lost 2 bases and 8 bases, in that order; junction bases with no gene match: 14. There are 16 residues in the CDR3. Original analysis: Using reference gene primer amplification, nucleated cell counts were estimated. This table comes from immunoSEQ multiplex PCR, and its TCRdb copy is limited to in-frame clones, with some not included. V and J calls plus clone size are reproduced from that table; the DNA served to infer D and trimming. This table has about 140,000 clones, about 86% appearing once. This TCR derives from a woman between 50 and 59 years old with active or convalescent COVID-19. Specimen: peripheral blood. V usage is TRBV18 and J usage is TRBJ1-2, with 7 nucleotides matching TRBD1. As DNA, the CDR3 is TGTGCCAGCTCACCAGGGGTGGGACAGAGGATGTCGGGCTACACCTTC. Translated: CASSPGVGQRMSGYTF.